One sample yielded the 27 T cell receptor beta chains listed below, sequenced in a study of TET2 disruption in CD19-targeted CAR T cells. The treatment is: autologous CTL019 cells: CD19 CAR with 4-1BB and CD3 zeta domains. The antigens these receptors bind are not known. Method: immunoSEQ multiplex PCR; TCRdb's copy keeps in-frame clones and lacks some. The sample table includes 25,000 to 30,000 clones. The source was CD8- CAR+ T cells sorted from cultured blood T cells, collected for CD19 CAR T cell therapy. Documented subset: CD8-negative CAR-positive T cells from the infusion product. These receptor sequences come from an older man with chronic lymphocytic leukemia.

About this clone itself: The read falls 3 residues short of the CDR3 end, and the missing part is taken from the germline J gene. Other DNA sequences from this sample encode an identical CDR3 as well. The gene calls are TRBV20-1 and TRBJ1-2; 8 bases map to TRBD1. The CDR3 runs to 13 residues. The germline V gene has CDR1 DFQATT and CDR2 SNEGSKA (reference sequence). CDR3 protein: CSFRSTGGGGYTF. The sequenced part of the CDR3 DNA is TGCAGTTTTCGGTCAACAGGGGGAGGGGGT.

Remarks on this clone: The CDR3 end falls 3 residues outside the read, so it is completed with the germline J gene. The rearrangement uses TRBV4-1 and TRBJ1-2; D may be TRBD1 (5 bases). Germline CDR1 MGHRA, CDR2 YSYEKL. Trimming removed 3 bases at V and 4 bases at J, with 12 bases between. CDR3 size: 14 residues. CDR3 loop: CASSQQYRSYGYTF. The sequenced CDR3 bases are TGCGCCAGCAGCCAGCAGTACAGGAGCTATGGC.

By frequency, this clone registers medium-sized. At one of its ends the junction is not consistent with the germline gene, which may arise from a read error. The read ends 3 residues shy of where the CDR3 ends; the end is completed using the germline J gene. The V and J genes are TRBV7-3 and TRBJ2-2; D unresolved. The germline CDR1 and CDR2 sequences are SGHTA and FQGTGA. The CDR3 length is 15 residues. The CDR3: CASSLTALPDGELFF. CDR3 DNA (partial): TGTGCCAGCAGCCTAACCGCCTTGCCAGACGGGGAG.

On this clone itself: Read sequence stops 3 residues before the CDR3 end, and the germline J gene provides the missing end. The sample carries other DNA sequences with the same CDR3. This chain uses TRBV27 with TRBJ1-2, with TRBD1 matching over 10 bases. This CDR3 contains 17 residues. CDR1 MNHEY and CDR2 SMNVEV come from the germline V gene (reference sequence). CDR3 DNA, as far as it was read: TGTGCCAGCAGTTTATCGAAGTCAATAGGGACAGGGGTCGGC. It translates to CASSLSKSIGTGVG. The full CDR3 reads CASSLSKSIGTGVGYTF.

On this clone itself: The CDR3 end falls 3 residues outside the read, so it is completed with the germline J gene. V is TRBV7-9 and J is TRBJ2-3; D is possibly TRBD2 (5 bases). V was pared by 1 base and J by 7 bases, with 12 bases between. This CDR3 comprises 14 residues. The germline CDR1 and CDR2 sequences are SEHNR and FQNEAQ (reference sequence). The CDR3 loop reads CASSLGAAGNTQYF. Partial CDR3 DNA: TGTGCCAGCAGCTTAGGAGCGGCTGGGAATACG.

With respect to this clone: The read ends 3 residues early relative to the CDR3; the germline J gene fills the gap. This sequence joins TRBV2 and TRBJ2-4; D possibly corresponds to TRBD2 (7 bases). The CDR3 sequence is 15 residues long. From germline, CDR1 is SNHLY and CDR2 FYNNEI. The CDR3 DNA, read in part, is TGTGCCAGCAGTGAGGGGGGGCTAGCGTGGGAGACT. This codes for CASSEGGLAWET. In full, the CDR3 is CASSEGGLAWETQYF.

Here the CDR3 reads CASSVTAGVSTDTQYF. The CDR3 bases that were read are TGCGCCAGCAGCGTGACAGCGGGGGTCAGCACAGATACG. The chain employs TRBV5-1 and TRBJ2-3; 8 bases fit TRBD2. Read coverage stops 3 residues before the CDR3 terminus; the germline J gene supplies the remainder. The germline gives CDR1 SGHRS, CDR2 YFSETQ. With 4 bases clipped from V and 0 bases from J, the junction kept 7 bases outside the gene matches. The CDR3 has 16 residues.

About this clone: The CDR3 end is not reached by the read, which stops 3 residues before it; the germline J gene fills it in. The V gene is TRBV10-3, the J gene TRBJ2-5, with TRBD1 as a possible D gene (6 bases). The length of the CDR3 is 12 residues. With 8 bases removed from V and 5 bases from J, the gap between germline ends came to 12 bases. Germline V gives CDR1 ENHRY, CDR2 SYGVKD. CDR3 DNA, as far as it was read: TGTGCCATCCGACAGGTCGGGGAGACC. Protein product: CAIRQVGET. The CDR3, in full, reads CAIRQVGETQYF.

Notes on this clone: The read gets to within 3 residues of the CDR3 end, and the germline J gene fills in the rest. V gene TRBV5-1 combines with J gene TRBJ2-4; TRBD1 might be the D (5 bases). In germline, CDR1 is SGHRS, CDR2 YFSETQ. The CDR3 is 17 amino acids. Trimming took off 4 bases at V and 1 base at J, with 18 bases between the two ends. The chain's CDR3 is CASSLEFQGAAKNIQYF. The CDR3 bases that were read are TGCGCCAGCAGCCTAGAATTCCAGGGTGCGGCCAAAAACATT.

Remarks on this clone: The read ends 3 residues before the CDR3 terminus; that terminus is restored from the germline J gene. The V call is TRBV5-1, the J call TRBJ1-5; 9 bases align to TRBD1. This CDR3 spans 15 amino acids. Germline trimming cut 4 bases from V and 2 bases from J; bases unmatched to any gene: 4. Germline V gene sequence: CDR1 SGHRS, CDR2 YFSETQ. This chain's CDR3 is CASSTQGAGNQPQHF. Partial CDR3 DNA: TGCGCCAGCAGCACACAGGGGGCTGGCAATCAGCCC. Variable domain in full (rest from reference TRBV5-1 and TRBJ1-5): KAGVTQTPRYLIKTRGQQVTLSCSPISGHRSVSWYQQTPGQGLQFLFEYFSETQRNKGNFPGRFSGRQFSNSRSEMNVSTLELGDSALYLCASSTQGAGNQPQHFGDGTRLSIL.

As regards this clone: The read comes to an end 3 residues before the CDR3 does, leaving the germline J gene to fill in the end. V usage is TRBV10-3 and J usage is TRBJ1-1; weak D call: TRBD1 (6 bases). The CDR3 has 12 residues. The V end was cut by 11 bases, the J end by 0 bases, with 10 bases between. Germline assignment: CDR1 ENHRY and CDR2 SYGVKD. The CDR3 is CAVQGMNTEAFF. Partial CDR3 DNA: TGTGCCGTACAGGGCATGAACACTGAA.

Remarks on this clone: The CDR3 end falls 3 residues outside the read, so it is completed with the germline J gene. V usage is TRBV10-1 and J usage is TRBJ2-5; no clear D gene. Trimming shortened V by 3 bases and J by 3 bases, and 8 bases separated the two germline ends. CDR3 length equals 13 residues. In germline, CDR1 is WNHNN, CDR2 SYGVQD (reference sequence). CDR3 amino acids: CASSEQPEETQYF. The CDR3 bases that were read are TGCGCCAGCAGTGAACAGCCAGAAGAGACC.

The CDR3 DNA, read in part, is TGTGCCAGCAGCGTAGGGTCAGATCAAGAGACC. Its protein is CASSVGSDQET. The entire CDR3 reads CASSVGSDQETQYF. This chain connects TRBV9 to TRBJ2-5; D unclear. The read terminates 3 residues ahead of where the CDR3 ends, so the germline J gene completes it. The germline gives CDR1 SGDLS, CDR2 YYNGEE. V was shortened by 0 bases and J by 2 bases, with 8 bases between the two germline ends. The CDR3 is 14 amino acids.

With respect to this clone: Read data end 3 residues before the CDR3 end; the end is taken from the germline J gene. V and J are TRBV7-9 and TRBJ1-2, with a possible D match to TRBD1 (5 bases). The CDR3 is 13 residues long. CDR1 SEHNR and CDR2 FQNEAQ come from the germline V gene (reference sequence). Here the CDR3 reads CASHSGGKNDYTF. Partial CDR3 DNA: TGTGCCAGCCACAGTGGGGGGAAGAATGAC.

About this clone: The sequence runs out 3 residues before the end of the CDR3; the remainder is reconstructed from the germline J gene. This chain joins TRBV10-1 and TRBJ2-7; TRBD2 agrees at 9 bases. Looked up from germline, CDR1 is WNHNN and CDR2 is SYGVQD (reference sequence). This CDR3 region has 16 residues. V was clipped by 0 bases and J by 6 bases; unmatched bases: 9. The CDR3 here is CASSESSGGPGVEQYF. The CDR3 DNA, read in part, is TGCGCCAGCAGTGAGTCCAGCGGGGGGCCAGGGGTCGAG.

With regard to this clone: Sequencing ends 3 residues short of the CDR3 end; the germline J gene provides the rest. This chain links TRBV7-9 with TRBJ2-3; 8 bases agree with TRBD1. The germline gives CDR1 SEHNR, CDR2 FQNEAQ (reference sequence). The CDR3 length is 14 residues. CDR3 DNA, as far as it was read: TGTGCCAGCAGTTCAGGGGGCCGAGAAGAGACG. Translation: CASSSGGREET. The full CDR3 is CASSSGGREETQYF.

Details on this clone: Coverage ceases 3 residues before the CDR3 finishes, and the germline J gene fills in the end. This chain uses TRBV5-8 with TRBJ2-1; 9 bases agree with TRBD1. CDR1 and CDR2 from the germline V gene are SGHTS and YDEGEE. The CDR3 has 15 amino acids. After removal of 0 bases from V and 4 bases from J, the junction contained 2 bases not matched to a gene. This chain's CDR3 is CASSLGTGVYNEQFF. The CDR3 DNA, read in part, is TGTGCCAGCAGCTTGGGGACAGGGGTTTACAATGAG.

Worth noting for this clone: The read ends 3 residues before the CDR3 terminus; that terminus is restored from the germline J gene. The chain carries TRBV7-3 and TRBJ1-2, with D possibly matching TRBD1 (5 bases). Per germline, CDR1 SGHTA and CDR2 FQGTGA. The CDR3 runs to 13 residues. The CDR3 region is CASSLRMTDTYTF. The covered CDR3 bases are TGTGCCAGCAGCTTAAGAATGACAGATACC.

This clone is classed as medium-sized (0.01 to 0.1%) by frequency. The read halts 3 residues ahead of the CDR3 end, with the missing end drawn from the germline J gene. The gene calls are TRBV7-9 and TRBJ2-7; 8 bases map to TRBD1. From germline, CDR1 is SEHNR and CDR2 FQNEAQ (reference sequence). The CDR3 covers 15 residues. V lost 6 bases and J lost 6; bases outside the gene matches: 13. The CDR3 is CASSFSGQGAFEQYF. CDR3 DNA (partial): TGTGCCAGCAGTTTCTCAGGGCAGGGGGCATTCGAG.

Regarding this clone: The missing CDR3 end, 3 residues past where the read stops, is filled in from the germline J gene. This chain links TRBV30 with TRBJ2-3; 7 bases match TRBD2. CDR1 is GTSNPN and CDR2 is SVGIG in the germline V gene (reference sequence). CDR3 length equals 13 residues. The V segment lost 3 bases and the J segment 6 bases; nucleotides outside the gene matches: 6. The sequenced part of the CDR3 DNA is TGTGCCTGGAGCCTAAGGGAGGGGGATACG. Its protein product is CAWSLREGDT. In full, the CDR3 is CAWSLREGDTQYF. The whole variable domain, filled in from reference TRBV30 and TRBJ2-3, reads SQTIHQWPATLVQPVGSPLSLECTVEGTSNPNLYWYRQAAGRGLQLLFYSVGIGQISSEVPQNLSASRPQDRQFILSSKKLLLSDSGFYLCAWSLREGDTQYFGPGTRLTVL.

The CDR3 spells CASSLDRDDYTF. The CDR3 bases that were read are TGTGCCAGCAGCCTGGACAGGGATGAC. The V gene is TRBV7-7, the J gene TRBJ1-2; 8 nucleotides line up with TRBD1. Coverage ceases 3 residues before the CDR3 finishes, and the germline J gene fills in the end. Germline V lookup: CDR1 SSHAT, CDR2 FNYEAQ (reference sequence). The CDR3 totals 12 residues.

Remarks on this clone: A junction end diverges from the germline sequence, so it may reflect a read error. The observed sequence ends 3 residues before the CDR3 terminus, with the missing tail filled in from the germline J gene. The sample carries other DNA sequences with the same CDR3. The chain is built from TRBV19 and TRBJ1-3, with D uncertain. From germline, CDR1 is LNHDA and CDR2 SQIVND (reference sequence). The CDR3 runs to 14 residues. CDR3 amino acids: CASTRGGSGNTIYF. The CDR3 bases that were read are TGTGCCAGTACTCGGGGTGGCTCTGGAAACACT.

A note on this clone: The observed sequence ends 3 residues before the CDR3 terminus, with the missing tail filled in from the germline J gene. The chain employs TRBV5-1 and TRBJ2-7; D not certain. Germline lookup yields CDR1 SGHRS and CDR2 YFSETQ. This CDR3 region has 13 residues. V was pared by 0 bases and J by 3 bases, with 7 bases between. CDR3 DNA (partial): TGCGCCAGCAGCTTGGCGGCAGGCTACGAG. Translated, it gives CASSLAAGYE. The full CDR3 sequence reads CASSLAAGYEQYF.

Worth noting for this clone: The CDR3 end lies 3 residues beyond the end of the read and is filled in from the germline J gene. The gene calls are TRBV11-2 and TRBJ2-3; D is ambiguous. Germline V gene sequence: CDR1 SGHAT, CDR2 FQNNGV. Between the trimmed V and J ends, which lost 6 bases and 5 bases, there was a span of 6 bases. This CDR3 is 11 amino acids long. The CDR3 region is CASSHGDTQYF. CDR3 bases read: TGTGCCAGCAGTCACGGAGATACG. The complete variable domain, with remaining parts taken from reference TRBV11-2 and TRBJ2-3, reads EAGVAQSPRYKIIEKRQSVAFWCNPISGHATLYWYQQILGQGPKLLIQFQNNGVVDDSQLPKDRFSAERLKGVDSTLKIQPAKLEDSAVYLCASSHGDTQYFGPGTRLTVL.

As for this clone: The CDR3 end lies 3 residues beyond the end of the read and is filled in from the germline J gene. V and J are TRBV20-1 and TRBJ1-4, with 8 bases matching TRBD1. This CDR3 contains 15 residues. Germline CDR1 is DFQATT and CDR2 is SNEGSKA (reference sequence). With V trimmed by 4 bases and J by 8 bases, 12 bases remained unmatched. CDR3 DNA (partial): TGCAGTGCTAAGGGTCCCCGGGACAGGACAGAAAAA. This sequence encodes CSAKGPRDRTEK. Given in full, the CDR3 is CSAKGPRDRTEKLFF.

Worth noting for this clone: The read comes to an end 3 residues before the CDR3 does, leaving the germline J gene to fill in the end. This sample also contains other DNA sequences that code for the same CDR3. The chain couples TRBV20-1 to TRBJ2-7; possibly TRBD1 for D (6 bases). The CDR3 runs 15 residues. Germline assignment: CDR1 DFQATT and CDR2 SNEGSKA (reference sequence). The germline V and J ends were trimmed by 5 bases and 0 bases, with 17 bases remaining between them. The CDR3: CSASSGQRSSYEQYF. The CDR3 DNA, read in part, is TGCAGTGCTTCCTCCGGACAGCGAAGCTCCTACGAG.

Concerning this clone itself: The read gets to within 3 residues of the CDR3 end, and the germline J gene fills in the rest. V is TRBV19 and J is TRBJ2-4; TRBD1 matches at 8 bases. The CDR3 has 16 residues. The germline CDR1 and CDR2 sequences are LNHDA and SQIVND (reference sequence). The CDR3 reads CASSRTGTTAQETQYF. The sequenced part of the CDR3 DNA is TGTGCCAGTAGTAGGACAGGGACAACGGCCCAAGAGACT.